This entry lists 19 T cell receptor beta chains sequenced from one sample in a study of CD8+ T cells in alopecia areata. This sample's treatment: oral pan-JAK inhibitor, 5-10 mg twice daily. The authors extracted RNA and reverse transcribed it into cDNA as the sequencing template. TCRdb's copy holds only in-frame clones and misses some; the assay was immunoSEQ multiplex PCR. The sample shows approximately 280,000 clones, 58% of them seen only once. The sample was CD4+ T cells sorted from blood, taken at week 24, from a patient treated with tofacitinib. These receptors originate from a human donor with alopecia areata.

The V and J genes are TRBV10-3 and TRBJ1-2; TRBD1 is a possible D gene (6 bases). Germline V gene lookup returns CDR1 ENHRY and CDR2 SYGVKD. V was pared by 3 bases and J by 5 bases, with 16 bases between. The CDR3 has 15 residues. CDR3 nucleotides: TGTGCCATCAGTGAAACGGACAGAAGTTTGTATGGCTACACCTTC. Translating it yields CAISETDRSLYGYTF.

V is TRBV30 and J is TRBJ2-5; 8 bases align to TRBD1. The CDR3 extends over 15 amino acids. Unmatched junction bases numbered 5, after V lost 0 bases and J lost 2 bases. Germline assignment: CDR1 GTSNPN and CDR2 SVGIG (reference sequence). The CDR3 region has the DNA TGTGCCTGGAGTGTACGAGGACAGGGACAAGAGACCCAGTACTTC. Translation gives CAWSVRGQGQETQYF.

The rearrangement links TRBV4-1 to TRBJ2-7, with 7 bases lining up with TRBD1. The CDR3 is 15 amino acids. The junction had 3 bases not matched to a gene; V was cut back by 0 bases and J by 1 base. Germline V gene sequence: CDR1 MGHRA, CDR2 YSYEKL. In DNA form, the CDR3 reads TGCGCCAGCAGCCAAGAAACAGGGGTGTCCTACGAGCAGTACTTC. As protein: CASSQETGVSYEQYF.

This clone has only a few counts. The rearrangement links TRBV11-2 to TRBJ1-2, with D possibly being TRBD1 (5 bases). The CDR3 extends over 15 amino acids. Trimming took off 6 bases at V and 4 bases at J, with 18 bases between the two ends. Per germline, CDR1 SGHAT and CDR2 FQNNGV. CDR3 sequence reads: CASRPDRGRTYGYTF. In DNA, the CDR3 is TGTGCCAGCAGACCCGATAGGGGTCGCACCTATGGCTACACCTTC.

The chain joins TRBV7-9 to TRBJ2-6; unclear D gene. The germline CDR1 and CDR2 sequences are SEHNR and FQNEAQ (reference sequence). This CDR3 comprises 13 residues. Trimming removed 7 bases from V and 0 bases from J, with 4 bases in between. CDR3 residues: CASIFSGANVLTF. The CDR3 coding sequence is TGTGCCAGCATTTTCTCTGGGGCCAACGTCCTGACTTTC.

With regard to this clone: A junction boundary mismatches the germline segment, possibly from a read error. V usage is TRBV7-9 and J usage is TRBJ2-3; possible D gene TRBD2, 5 bases. The CDR3 length is 13 residues. Looked up from germline, CDR1 is SEHNR and CDR2 is FQNEAQ (reference sequence). The CDR3 reads CASILGFEGTQYF. The DNA of the CDR3 is TGTGCCAGCATCTTAGGGTTTGAGGGCACGCAGTATTTT.

This clone has more than one count but fewer than ten. The rearrangement joins TRBV27 to TRBJ1-2; D is unclear. Germline values: CDR1 MNHEY, CDR2 SMNVEV (reference sequence). The CDR3 is 13 residues long. V lost 5 bases and J 8 bases, leaving 15 bases between the germline ends. Written as DNA, the CDR3 is TGTGCCAGCAGTCCCCGACGGGGTGAGGGCTACACCTTC. It translates to CASSPRRGEGYTF.

The genes are TRBV30 and TRBJ2-5; D possibly corresponds to TRBD1 (6 bases). The CDR3 loop spans 14 amino acids. The V gene's germline CDR1 is GTSNPN and CDR2 SVGIG (reference sequence). The V gene lost 4 bases and the J gene lost 1 base, with 13 bases spanning the gap. The CDR3 nucleotides are TGTGCCTGGACCACGGACAGTTTCCAAGAGACCCAGTACTTC. Amino acid sequence: CAWTTDSFQETQYF.

The chain has TRBV10-3 and TRBJ2-7, with TRBD1 matching over 9 bases. CDR3 size: 15 residues. V shed 0 bases, J shed 5 bases, and the junction held 5 bases outside the gene matches. CDR1 is ENHRY, CDR2 SYGVKD, per germline. The CDR3 reads CAISESIQGAHEQYF. The CDR3 region has the DNA TGTGCCATCAGTGAGTCGATACAGGGGGCCCACGAGCAGTACTTC.

V and J are TRBV29-1 and TRBJ2-7; 9 nucleotides align to TRBD1. CDR1 SQVTM and CDR2 ANQGSEA come from the germline V gene. Trimming removed 6 bases from V and 4 bases from J; junction bases left unmatched: 7. There are 13 residues in the CDR3. CDR3: CSVRTGGSYEQYF. CDR3 DNA: TGCAGCGTGCGCACAGGGGGCAGTTACGAGCAGTACTTC.

This clone was detected a few times. The CDR3 sequence: CASSSLWTGSTDTQYF. For the CDR3, the DNA is TGTGCCAGCAGCTCCCTTTGGACAGGGAGCACAGATACGCAGTATTTT. V usage is TRBV7-9 and J usage is TRBJ2-3; 8 bases fit TRBD1. The CDR3 is 16 amino acids. V was pared by 4 bases and J by 0 bases, with 6 bases of the junction left unmatched. CDR1 and CDR2 from the germline V gene are SEHNR and FQNEAQ (reference sequence).

Notes on this clone: Mismatch with germline at one junction end may stem from a read error. V gene TRBV7-9 combines with J gene TRBJ2-2; D is perhaps TRBD1 (6 bases). The germline V gene has CDR1 SEHNR and CDR2 FQNEAQ (reference sequence). The CDR3 is 15 amino acids. The DNA of the CDR3 is TGTGCCGGCAGCTTAGCATTGACAGGCACCGGGGAGCTGTTTTTT. It specifies CAGSLALTGTGELFF.

V gene TRBV6-5 combines with J gene TRBJ2-1; 8 bases agree with TRBD2. Germline V gene lookup returns CDR1 MNHEY and CDR2 SVGAGI. This CDR3 spans 15 amino acids. V lost 7 bases to trimming and J lost 8 bases; unmatched junction nucleotides: 13. The DNA for the CDR3 is TGTGCCAGCAACCCCTCCGGGACTAGTATCGATGAGCAGTTCTTC. Translating it yields CASNPSGTSIDEQFF.

The table lists this clone with a count of one. The chain recombines TRBV29-1 with TRBJ1-1; TRBD1 might be the D (6 bases). The CDR3 is made up of 14 amino acids. Germline CDR1 reads SQVTM; CDR2 reads ANQGSEA. Trimming removed 6 bases from V and 3 bases from J, with 17 bases in between. In DNA, the CDR3 is TGCAGCGTCGGGGAACCGGCAGGGGACACTGAAGCTTTCTTT. Translated, it gives CSVGEPAGDTEAFF.

The chain recombines TRBV2 with TRBJ2-4, with D unresolved. The germline V and J ends were trimmed by 8 bases and 0 bases, with 8 bases remaining between them. This CDR3 comprises 13 residues. Germline V lookup: CDR1 SNHLY, CDR2 FYNNEI. The CDR3 nucleotides read TGTGCCAGCTGCCAGAAAGCCAAAAACATTCAGTACTTC. This codes for CASCQKAKNIQYF.

J is TRBJ1-2 and V is TRBV9; 12 bases align to TRBD1. V lost 2 bases to trimming and J lost 4 bases; unmatched junction nucleotides: 6. CDR3 length equals 16 residues. Germline CDR1 reads SGDLS; CDR2 reads YYNGEE. The CDR3 DNA reads TGTGCCAGCAGCGTCTCCCCGGGACAGGGGGCCTATGGCTACACCTTC. It codes for CASSVSPGQGAYGYTF.

This clone was detected only once. The V and J genes are TRBV30 and TRBJ1-6; possible D gene TRBD1, 5 bases. Deletions cut 0 bases from V and 11 bases from J, with 11 bases between. Germline V gene sequence: CDR1 GTSNPN, CDR2 SVGIG (reference sequence). The length of the CDR3 is 13 residues. The CDR3 nucleotides read TGTGCCTGGAGTGTACGGGGCCTTACACCCCTCCACTTT. This codes for CAWSVRGLTPLHF.

Only a few counts were recorded for this clone. The V gene is TRBV6-1, the J gene TRBJ1-6; 8 bases agree with TRBD1. CDR3 size: 13 residues. Germline V gene data show CDR1 as MNHNS and CDR2 as SASEGT. J lost 9 bases, V lost 7 bases, and 5 bases had no gene match. The CDR3 is CASNLDRASPLHF. The DNA of the CDR3 is TGTGCCAGCAACTTGGACAGGGCTTCACCCCTCCACTTT.

In the case of this clone: The sample contains more than one DNA sequence encoding this CDR3. This chain connects TRBV29-1 to TRBJ1-1; the D is unclear. This CDR3 contains 13 residues. Germline V lookup: CDR1 SQVTM, CDR2 ANQGSEA. V was cut by 3 bases and J by 0 bases, with 8 bases left in between. CDR3 region: CSVDRVLNTEAFF. DNA for the CDR3: TGCAGCGTTGATAGAGTGTTGAACACTGAAGCTTTCTTT.